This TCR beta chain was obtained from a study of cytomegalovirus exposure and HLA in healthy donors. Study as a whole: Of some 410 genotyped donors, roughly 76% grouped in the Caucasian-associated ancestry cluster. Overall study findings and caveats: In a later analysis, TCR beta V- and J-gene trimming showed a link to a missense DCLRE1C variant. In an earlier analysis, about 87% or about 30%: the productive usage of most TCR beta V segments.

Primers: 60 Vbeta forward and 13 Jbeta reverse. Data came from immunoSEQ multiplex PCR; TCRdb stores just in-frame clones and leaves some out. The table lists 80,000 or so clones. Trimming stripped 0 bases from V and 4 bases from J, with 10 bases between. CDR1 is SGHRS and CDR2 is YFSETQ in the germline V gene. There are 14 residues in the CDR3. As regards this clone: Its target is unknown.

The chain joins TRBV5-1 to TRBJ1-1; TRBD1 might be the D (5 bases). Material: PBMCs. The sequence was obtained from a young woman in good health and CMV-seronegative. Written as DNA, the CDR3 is TGCGCCAGCAGCTTGGGCCGCGGGGCCACTGAAGCTTTCTTT. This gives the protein CASSLGRGATEAFF.